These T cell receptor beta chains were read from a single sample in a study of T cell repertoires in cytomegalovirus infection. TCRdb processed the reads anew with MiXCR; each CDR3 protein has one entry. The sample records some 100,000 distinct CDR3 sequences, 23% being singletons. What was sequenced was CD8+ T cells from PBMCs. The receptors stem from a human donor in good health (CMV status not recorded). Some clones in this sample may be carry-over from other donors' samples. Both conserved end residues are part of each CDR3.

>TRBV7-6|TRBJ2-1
CASSFSQPQGATGNEQFF
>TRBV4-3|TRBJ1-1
CASSQGQPAVGSEAFF
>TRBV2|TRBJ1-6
CASRDRKSSYNSPLHF
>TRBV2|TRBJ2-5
CAIPGQQETQYF
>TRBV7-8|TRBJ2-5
CASSSPLAPETQYF
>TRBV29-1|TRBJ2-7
CSALQENTRNEQYF
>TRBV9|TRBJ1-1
CASSASGGVGTEAFF
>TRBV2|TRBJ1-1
CASRAHSNTEAFF
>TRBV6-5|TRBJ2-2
CASSYSIGRTGELFF
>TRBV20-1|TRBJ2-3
CSARVPGTHVSSTDTQYF
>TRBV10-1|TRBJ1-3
CASSPGQGHFSGNTIYF
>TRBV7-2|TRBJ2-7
CASSLDRGITYEQYF
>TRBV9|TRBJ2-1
CASGGTSGYNEQFF
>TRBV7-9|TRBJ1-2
CASSLGVGDYGYTF
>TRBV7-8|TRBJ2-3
CASSLDRGYTQYF
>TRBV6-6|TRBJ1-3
CASSYARGHGNTIYF
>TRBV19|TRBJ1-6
CASSIGNSPLHF
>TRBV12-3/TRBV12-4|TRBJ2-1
CASTGLAGGSYNEQFF
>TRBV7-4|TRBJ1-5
CASSEDRRNNQPQHF
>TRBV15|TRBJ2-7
CATSRGQGVYEQYF
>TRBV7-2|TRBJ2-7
CASRVSGGGSYEQYF
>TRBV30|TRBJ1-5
CAWSEAASNQPQHF
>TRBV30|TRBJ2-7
CAWSVLGAPYEQYF
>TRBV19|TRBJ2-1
CSSSPSLSSYHEQFF
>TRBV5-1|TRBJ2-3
CASSLGASGIDTQYF
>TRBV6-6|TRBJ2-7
CASRSDLYREQYF
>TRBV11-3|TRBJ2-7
CASSLGWENEIHEQYF
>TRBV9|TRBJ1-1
CASSRGSTEAFF
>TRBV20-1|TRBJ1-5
CSARDRGPGGNQPQHF
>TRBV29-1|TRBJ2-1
CSVEEDHAVPGGGSSYNEQFF
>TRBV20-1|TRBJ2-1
CSARQLAGSYNEQFF
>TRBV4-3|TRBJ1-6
CASSQDPGRSPLHF
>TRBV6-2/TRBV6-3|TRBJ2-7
CASRTGVAYEQYF
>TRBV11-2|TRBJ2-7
CASSSRGQSYEQYF
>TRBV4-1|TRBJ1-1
CASSQEDRGQTEAFF
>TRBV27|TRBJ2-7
CASSRAGGSGTYEQYF
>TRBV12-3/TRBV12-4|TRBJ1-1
CASSFSGGENTEAFF
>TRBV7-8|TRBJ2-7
CASSPYPDRPEQYF
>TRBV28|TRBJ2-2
CASSSPGNTGELFF
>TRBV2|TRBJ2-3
CASSGAGGTDTQYF